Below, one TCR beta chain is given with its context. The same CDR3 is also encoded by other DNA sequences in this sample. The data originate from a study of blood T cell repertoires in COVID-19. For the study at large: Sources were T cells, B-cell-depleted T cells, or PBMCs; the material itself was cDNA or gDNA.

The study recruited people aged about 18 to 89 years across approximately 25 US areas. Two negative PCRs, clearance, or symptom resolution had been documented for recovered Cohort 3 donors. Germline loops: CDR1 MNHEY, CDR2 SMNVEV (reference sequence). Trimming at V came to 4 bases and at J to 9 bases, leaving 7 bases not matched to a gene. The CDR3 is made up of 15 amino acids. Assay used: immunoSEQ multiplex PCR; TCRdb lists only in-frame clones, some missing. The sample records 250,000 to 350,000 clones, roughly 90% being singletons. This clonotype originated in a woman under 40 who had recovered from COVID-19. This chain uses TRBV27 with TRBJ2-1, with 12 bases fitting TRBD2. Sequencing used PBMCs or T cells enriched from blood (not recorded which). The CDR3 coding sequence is TGTGCCAGCAGTTCGCTACTAGCGGGAGGTGGTGAGCAGTTCTTC. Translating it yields CASSSLLAGGGEQFF.